This T cell receptor (beta chain) is drawn from a study of CXCR3-negative and CXCR3-positive naive CD8 T cells. Study-level results: Comparison of naive CXCR3-negative and CXCR3-positive cells revealed similar TRBV-TRBJ usage, while memory cells differed. With surface CD5 comparable between naive subsets, TCR strength was estimated using properties derived from the TRB CDR3. Both naive subsets showed comparably high diversity, and memory CD8+ cells showed much lower diversity. Expression of CXCR3 was partially reduced after cryopreservation, and fresh PBMCs were used in most assays.

Germline loops: CDR1 SEHNR, CDR2 FQNEAQ (reference sequence). This CDR3 is 15 amino acids long. Via 5' RACE with UMI labels, TRB cDNA libraries were prepared. TCRdb derives one entry per CDR3 protein from the 5' RACE reads, leaving out DNA. This table holds about 38,000 distinct CDR3 sequences. Remarks on this clonotype: The antigen is unknown.

The rearrangement links TRBV7-9 to TRBJ2-1. The receptor was derived from a human donor in good health. Some clones in this sample may be carry-over from other donors' samples. The sequenced sample consisted of memory CD8+ T cells from blood. CDR3 region: CASSLIRGLYNEQFF.